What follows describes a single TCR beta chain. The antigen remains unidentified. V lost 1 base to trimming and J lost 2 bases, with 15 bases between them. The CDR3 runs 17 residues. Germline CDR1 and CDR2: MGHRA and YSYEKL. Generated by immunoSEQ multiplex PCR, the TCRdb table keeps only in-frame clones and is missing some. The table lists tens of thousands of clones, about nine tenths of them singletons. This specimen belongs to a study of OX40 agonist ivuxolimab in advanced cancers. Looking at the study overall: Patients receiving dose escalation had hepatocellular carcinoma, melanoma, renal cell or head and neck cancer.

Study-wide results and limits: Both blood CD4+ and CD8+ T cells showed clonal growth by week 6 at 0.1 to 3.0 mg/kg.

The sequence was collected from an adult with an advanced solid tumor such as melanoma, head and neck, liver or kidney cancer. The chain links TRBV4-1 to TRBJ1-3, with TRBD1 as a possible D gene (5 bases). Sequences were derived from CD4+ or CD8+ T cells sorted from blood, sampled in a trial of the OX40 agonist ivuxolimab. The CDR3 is CASSQVIQGSTGNTIYF. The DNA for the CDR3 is TGCGCCAGCAGCCAAGTTATCCAGGGTAGTACTGGAAACACCATATATTTT.